This entry lists 30 T cell receptor beta chains sequenced from one sample in a study of shared clonotypes between healthy human individuals. Measured with immunoSEQ multiplex PCR; TCRdb has only the in-frame clones, and not every one. The sample has about 2.3 million clones; approximately 93% are singletons. Sequences were obtained from naive CD4+ T cells from PBMCs. Subset given: CD45RA+ positively selected. These receptors were collected from a man between 18 and 29 years old in good health. Some clones in this sample may be carry-over from other donors' samples.

The V call is TRBV7-9, the J call TRBJ2-3; 11 bases agree with TRBD2. The CDR3 has 16 amino acids. The germline gives CDR1 SEHNR, CDR2 FQNEAQ (reference sequence). Germline trimming cut 1 base from V and 4 bases from J; bases unmatched to any gene: 4. The CDR3, as DNA: TGTGCCAGCAGCTTAGGGCTAGCGGGAGGTTCAGATACGCAGTATTTT. The encoded protein is CASSLGLAGGSDTQYF.

As DNA, the CDR3 is TGTGCCAGCAGCCAAGATTACCACTCCTACGAGCAGTACTTC. It translates to CASSQDYHSYEQYF. The genes are TRBV4-2 and TRBJ2-7; D ambiguous. Trimming pared 0 bases from V and 0 bases from J, leaving 6 bases between. Germline assignment: CDR1 LGHNA and CDR2 YNFKEQ. This CDR3 is built from 14 residues.

This chain connects TRBV4-1 to TRBJ1-2; D is unresolved. V was clipped by 1 base and J by 4 bases, with 10 bases between them. CDR3 length: 14 amino acids. Germline CDR1 reads MGHRA; CDR2 reads YSYEKL. CDR3 region: CASSQGDTLYGYTF. Here the CDR3 DNA reads TGCGCCAGCAGCCAAGGAGACACCCTCTATGGCTACACCTTC.

The rearrangement uses TRBV5-1 and TRBJ2-7, with 11 nucleotides matching TRBD1. Germline trimming cut 7 bases from V and 4 bases from J; bases unmatched to any gene: 7. Germline-derived CDR1 and CDR2 are SGHRS and YFSETQ. This CDR3 region has 14 residues. The CDR3 sequence is CASSGQGARYEQYF. For the CDR3, the DNA is TGCGCCAGCTCCGGACAGGGGGCACGGTACGAGCAGTACTTC.

The V and J genes are TRBV27 and TRBJ2-5; 11 bases match TRBD2. CDR3 length: 14 residues. Trimming removed 8 bases from V and 6 bases from J; junction bases left unmatched: 8. CDR1 and CDR2 (germline): MNHEY, SMNVEV (reference sequence). Here the CDR3 DNA reads TGTGCCAGCTCGACTAGCGGGATAGGCCAGACCCAGTACTTC. Translated: CASSTSGIGQTQYF.

The V gene is TRBV4-3, the J gene TRBJ2-4; D might be TRBD2 (7 bases). Germline CDR1 and CDR2: LGHNA and YSLEER. V lost 0 bases to trimming and J lost 9 bases, with 18 bases between them. The CDR3 consists of 16 residues. As DNA, the CDR3 is TGCGCCAGCAGCCAAGAAGTGGGACTTCGGGGGGCCATTCAGTACTTC. Encoded protein: CASSQEVGLRGAIQYF.

The chain couples TRBV5-4 to TRBJ2-1; 8 bases are a match to TRBD2. The V gene end was trimmed by 4 bases and the J gene end by 5 bases; junction bases not matched to a gene: 11. The CDR3 is made up of 16 amino acids. Germline V gives CDR1 SGHNT, CDR2 YYREEE (reference sequence). CDR3 coding DNA: TGTGCCAGCAGCAAACAGGAAGTAGCGGGACACAATGAGCAGTTCTTC. Its translation: CASSKQEVAGHNEQFF. Based on the CDR3 plus reference TRBV5-4 and TRBJ2-1, the full variable domain is ETGVTQSPTHLIKTRGQQVTLRCSSQSGHNTVSWYQQALGQGPQFIFQYYREEENGRGNFPPRFSGLQFPNYSSELNVNALELDDSALYLCASSKQEVAGHNEQFFGPGTRLTVL.

This clone came up once. V is TRBV28 and J is TRBJ2-7; D not resolved. Germline lookup yields CDR1 MDHEN and CDR2 SYDVKM. The CDR3 covers 14 residues. Trimming shortened V by 3 bases and J by 2 bases, and 11 bases separated the two germline ends. CDR3 nucleotide sequence: TGTGCCAGCAGTTTCAGCTATTCCCCCTACGAGCAGTACTTC. Translation: CASSFSYSPYEQYF.

This chain connects TRBV28 to TRBJ2-7; no firm D call. The germline V and J ends were trimmed by 5 bases and 2 bases, with 10 bases remaining between them. Germline assignment: CDR1 MDHEN and CDR2 SYDVKM. This CDR3 is built from 13 residues. The CDR3, as DNA: TGTGCCAGCAGTCTCGCCGTAGCCTACGAGCAGTACTTC. Translation: CASSLAVAYEQYF. Filled out from reference TRBV28 and TRBJ2-7, the complete variable domain reads DVKVTQSSRYLVKRTGEKVFLECVQDMDHENMFWYRQDPGLGLRLIYFSYDVKMKEKGDIPEGYSVSREKKERFSLILESASTNQTSMYLCASSLAVAYEQYFGPGTRLTVT.

This chain joins TRBV28 and TRBJ1-2; D perhaps matches TRBD1 (6 bases). Germline V gene lookup returns CDR1 MDHEN and CDR2 SYDVKM. V lost 2 bases and J 8 bases, leaving 12 bases between the germline ends. This CDR3 is built from 13 residues. In nucleotides, the CDR3 is TGTGCCAGCAGTTTACAGGGGACGCGAGGCTACACCTTC. Amino acids: CASSLQGTRGYTF.

The table lists this clone with a count of one. This chain joins TRBV6-5 and TRBJ2-6; D not certain. The V gene lost 3 bases and the J gene lost 2 bases, with 5 bases spanning the gap. The CDR3 has 14 amino acids. Germline V gene lookup returns CDR1 MNHEY and CDR2 SVGAGI. DNA for the CDR3: TGTGCCAGCAGTTATCTGACTGGGGCCAACGTCCTGACTTTC. It codes for CASSYLTGANVLTF.

The chain is built from TRBV5-4 and TRBJ2-2; D gene unclear. This CDR3 region has 13 residues. Trimming stripped 2 bases from V and 5 bases from J, with 7 bases between. CDR1 and CDR2 (germline): SGHNT, YYREEE (reference sequence). The CDR3 DNA is TGTGCCAGCAGCTTCCCGAGAACCGGGGAGCTGTTTTTT. Protein: CASSFPRTGELFF. Complete variable domain (other parts from reference TRBV5-4 and TRBJ2-2): ETGVTQSPTHLIKTRGQQVTLRCSSQSGHNTVSWYQQALGQGPQFIFQYYREEENGRGNFPPRFSGLQFPNYSSELNVNALELDDSALYLCASSFPRTGELFFGEGSRLTVL.

CDR3 sequence (DNA): TGTGCCAGCAGCTTGTACACCAGCTACGAGCAGTACTTC. This codes for CASSLYTSYEQYF. The rearrangement uses TRBV5-6 and TRBJ2-7; no reliable D call. V was clipped by 1 base and J by 3 bases, with 8 bases between them. The germline V gene encodes CDR1 SGHDT and CDR2 YYEEEE. The CDR3 consists of 13 residues.

The chain couples TRBV6-5 to TRBJ1-2, with unresolved D. The germline V and J ends were trimmed by 5 bases and 8 bases, with 15 bases remaining between them. CDR1 is MNHEY, CDR2 SVGAGI, per germline. The CDR3 extends over 13 amino acids. The CDR3 loop is CASSPLRVQGYTF. CDR3 nucleotide sequence: TGTGCCAGCAGTCCGTTAAGGGTTCAGGGCTACACCTTC.

The V call is TRBV4-3, the J call TRBJ1-2, with a possible D match to TRBD1 (6 bases). V was shortened by 1 base and J by 4 bases, with 19 bases between the two germline ends. The CDR3 is 17 residues long. CDR1 is LGHNA, CDR2 YSLEER, per germline. CDR3 in DNA: TGCGCCAGCAGCCAAGCCTTCACAGGGACCTTGATCTATGGCTACACCTTC. As protein: CASSQAFTGTLIYGYTF.

V is TRBV18 and J is TRBJ2-7; 8 nucleotides line up with TRBD1. CDR1 is KGHSH, CDR2 LQKENI, per germline. V dropped 3 bases and J dropped 3; count of bases not matched to a gene: 10. This CDR3 spans 16 amino acids. In DNA, the CDR3 is TGTGCCAGCTCACCGACAAGGGACAGGACCGACTACGAGCAGTACTTC. The encoded protein is CASSPTRDRTDYEQYF.

V and J are TRBV7-9 and TRBJ2-5; 10 positions match TRBD2. This CDR3 contains 14 residues. Unmatched junction bases numbered 8, after V lost 9 bases and J lost 4 bases. Germline V CDR1 and CDR2: SEHNR, FQNEAQ (reference sequence). The CDR3 nucleotides read TGTGCCAGTAGGGCTAGCGGGAGATTAGAGACCCAGTACTTC. Translating it yields CASRASGRLETQYF. The variable domain in full, with the rest retrieved from reference TRBV7-9 and TRBJ2-5, is DTGVSQNPRHKITKRGQNVTFRCDPISEHNRLYWYRQTLGQGPEFLTYFQNEAQLEKSRLLSDRFSAERPKGSFSTLEIQRTEQGDSAMYLCASRASGRLETQYFGPGTRLLVL.

The rearrangement links TRBV2 to TRBJ2-7, with TRBD1 as a possible D gene (5 bases). In germline, CDR1 is SNHLY, CDR2 FYNNEI. V was shortened by 4 bases and J by 3 bases, with 7 bases between the two germline ends. The CDR3 is made up of 12 amino acids. The chain's CDR3 is CASSGQYYEQYF. DNA for the CDR3: TGTGCCAGCAGTGGACAGTACTACGAGCAGTACTTC.

The rearrangement links TRBV5-4 to TRBJ2-1; 11 positions match TRBD2. This CDR3 contains 17 residues. Germline CDR1 reads SGHNT; CDR2 reads YYREEE (reference sequence). V lost 3 bases and J lost 2; bases outside the gene matches: 7. CDR3 DNA: TGTGCCAGCAGCTCCGCCGGGACTAGCGGACCCTACAATGAGCAGTTCTTC. Translation gives CASSSAGTSGPYNEQFF.

The rearrangement links TRBV7-8 to TRBJ1-2; no clear D. From germline, CDR1 is SGHVS and CDR2 FQNEAQ. The CDR3 length is 14 residues. Trimming took off 6 bases at V and 8 bases at J, with 19 bases between the two ends. The CDR3, as DNA: TGTGCCAGCAGTGAGGAGAGGAGAATGGGGGGCTACACCTTC. Its protein is CASSEERRMGGYTF.

The chain joins TRBV5-1 to TRBJ1-1; 12 bases are shared with TRBD1. CDR1 SGHRS and CDR2 YFSETQ come from the germline V gene. Losses at the gene ends were 7 bases for V and 3 bases for J; bases not matched to a gene: 4. The CDR3 runs to 14 residues. This CDR3 reads CASGTGGGYTEAFF. The CDR3 DNA sequence: TGCGCCAGCGGGACAGGGGGCGGATACACTGAAGCTTTCTTT.

V and J are TRBV29-1 and TRBJ2-1; 13 bases map to TRBD2. Per the germline V gene, CDR1 is SQVTM and CDR2 is ANQGSEA. CDR3 length equals 17 residues. The J segment lost 0 bases and the V segment lost 8 bases, leaving 10 bases of the junction unmatched. CDR3 sequence: CSSPRTSGRSSYNEQFF. The CDR3 bases are TGCAGCTCCCCCAGGACTAGCGGGAGATCCTCCTACAATGAGCAGTTCTTC.

The J gene is TRBJ2-7, the V gene TRBV7-6, with 13 nucleotides matching TRBD2. Germline lookup yields CDR1 SGHVS and CDR2 FNYEAQ. With 5 bases clipped from V and 4 bases from J, the junction kept 14 bases outside the gene matches. This CDR3 is built from 18 residues. In DNA form, the CDR3 reads TGTGCCAGCAGCCGAATTTGGCCGACTAGCGGGAGGTCTTACGAGCAGTACTTC. The encoded protein is CASSRIWPTSGRSYEQYF.

The V gene is TRBV11-2, the J gene TRBJ2-1, with TRBD1 matching 10 bases. The V gene end was trimmed by 5 bases and the J gene end by 7 bases; junction bases not matched to a gene: 2. The CDR3 totals 13 residues. In germline, CDR1 is SGHAT, CDR2 FQNNGV. The CDR3 bases are TGTGCCAGCAGCGGACAGGGGGTTAATGAGCAGTTCTTC. Its protein product is CASSGQGVNEQFF.

The CDR3 spells CASRPTGGEETQYF. CDR3 coding DNA: TGCGCCAGCAGGCCAACAGGGGGCGAAGAGACCCAGTACTTC. This rearrangement joins TRBV5-1 to TRBJ2-5; 9 bases align to TRBD1. V shed 5 bases and J 3 bases; nucleotides not matched to a gene: 5. CDR1 is SGHRS and CDR2 is YFSETQ in the germline V gene. There are 14 residues in the CDR3.

V and J are TRBV21-1 and TRBJ1-1. TRBV21-1 is tagged as a pseudogene. This CDR3 is built from 15 residues. The DNA of the CDR3 is TGTGCCAGCAGCAAAGTTGAGCGGGGTAGGGGGGAAGCTTTCTTT. Translation: CASSKVERGRGEAFF.

This chain joins TRBV9 and TRBJ1-4, with 7 bases aligning to TRBD1. The CDR3 covers 16 residues. The J segment lost 5 bases and the V segment lost 3 bases, leaving 10 bases of the junction unmatched. Per the germline V gene, CDR1 is SGDLS and CDR2 is YYNGEE. CDR3 in DNA: TGTGCCAGCAGCGAGGGAGACAGGGCGAAGAATGAAAAACTGTTTTTT. This encodes CASSEGDRAKNEKLFF. Complete variable domain (other parts from reference TRBV9 and TRBJ1-4): DSGVTQTPKHLITATGQRVTLRCSPRSGDLSVYWYQQSLDQGLQFLIQYYNGEERAKGNILERFSAQQFPDLHSELNLSSLELGDSALYFCASSEGDRAKNEKLFFGSGTQLSVL.

V usage is TRBV4-1 and J usage is TRBJ2-5; 9 nucleotides match TRBD1. This CDR3 region has 15 residues. CDR1 is MGHRA, CDR2 YSYEKL, per germline. V lost 4 bases, J lost 5 bases, and 8 bases stayed unmatched. CDR3 amino acids: CASSPGTGRSETQYF. CDR3 in DNA: TGCGCCAGCAGCCCCGGGACAGGGAGGTCGGAGACCCAGTACTTC.

Turning to this clone: This CDR3 is also generated by other DNA sequences in the sample. The J gene is TRBJ1-5, the V gene TRBV28, with 7 positions matching TRBD1. V lost 6 bases and J lost 3; bases outside the gene matches: 5. The CDR3 consists of 14 residues. The V gene's germline CDR1 is MDHEN and CDR2 SYDVKM. The CDR3 loop reads CASSLGQDNQPQHF. The CDR3 nucleotides are TGTGCCAGCAGCCTTGGACAGGACAATCAGCCCCAGCATTTT.

J is TRBJ1-2 and V is TRBV7-9; 9 bases align to TRBD1. The CDR3 is 18 residues long. With V trimmed by 5 bases and J by 0 bases, 13 bases remained unmatched. Germline V gene data show CDR1 as SEHNR and CDR2 as FQNEAQ (reference sequence). CDR3 amino acids: CASSPGQGLVEANYGYTF. In nucleotides, the CDR3 is TGTGCCAGCAGCCCGGGACAGGGACTCGTTGAAGCTAACTATGGCTACACCTTC.